This T cell receptor (beta chain) comes out of a study of CD8+ T cells in alopecia areata (dated by TCRdb to 2016 to 2018). About the study as a whole: The study used high-throughput TCRbeta sequencing to examine T cell clonal expansion in alopecia areata, in both the C3H/HeJ mouse model and human patients. Scalp tissue and sorted CD4+ and CD8+ peripheral blood T cells from patchy and totalis/universalis alopecia areata patients and from healthy controls were covered by human TCRbeta sequencing. Clonality in the scalp was compared among normal scalp (n=4), patchy alopecia areata scalp (n=8), and alopecia totalis/universalis scalp (n=8). RNA was extracted with the PAXgene miRNA kit for fixed scalp, the miRNeasy kit for PBMCs, and the RNeasy kit for mouse skin. Amplification of TCRbeta CDR3 regions was done by immunoSEQ multiplex PCR using 35 Vbeta forward primers and 13 Jbeta reverse primers. The full study reports these points: Scalp TCR repertoire analysis is complicated because resident alphabeta T cells in normal human skin are also sequenced, whereas mouse skin is dominated by gammadelta T cells. Shared TCR sequences between patients were less evident than in mice, which may be partly attributable to HLA diversity in the patient population. Higher clonality and more expanded CD8+ clones were observed in lesional scalp than in normal scalp, particularly in alopecia totalis/universalis, a finding suggestive of antigenic drive.

As for this clone: No cognate antigen has been identified for it. Qualities for individual bases were not recorded, and no much larger clone is one base off.

PBMCs were isolated by density centrifugation and stained for CD3, CD4 and CD8, and CD4+ and CD8+ T cells were sorted on a FACSAria. Scalp biopsies and blood samples were provided by unaffected controls. Library preparation used the immunoSEQ multiplex PCR assay. To provide template for TCR sequencing, every sample had RNA extracted and reverse transcribed into cDNA. SuperScript III was used for first-strand cDNA synthesis, primed with a 2:1 mix of oligo-dT and random hexamers. A synthetic immune receptor repertoire was used to gauge amplification bias, and whatever bias remained was removed computationally. Under the source paper's analysis protocol: Raw reads were preprocessed for error removal, and CDR3 was defined according to IMGT conventions as running from the conserved cysteine to phenylalanine. Clonality was computed by normalizing Shannon entropy by log2 of the number of productive unique TCRs and subtracting the result from 1. Scalp TCRbeta sequences were cross-referenced with sorted blood CD4 and CD8 repertoires so that the CD4 or CD8 identity of scalp clones could be inferred. The table comes from immuneACCESS by way of TCRdb, which keeps in-frame sequences with V and J called. Part of the clones is missing from these tables; in studies checked, under half for an unresolved V gene and the rest for unknown reasons. That table gives V, J and clone size, and the DNA gave D and trimming. The sample records some 200,000 clones, 56% of which are singletons. The ten largest make up under 5% of the sample.

V is shortened by 10 bases, J by 8 bases, and the region joining them spans 17 bases. Based on the germline V gene, the CDR1 and CDR2 sequences are MNHEY and SVGAGI. The CDR3, cysteine through phenylalanine, is 12 amino acids long. The only DNA kept is the CDR3, 36 bases in frame from the first base. The sample comprised CD8+ T cells sorted from blood. Recombination connected TRBV6-5 to TRBJ1-2; no D gene can be assigned with confidence. This clonotype was sampled from a human donor in good health. Here is the DNA: TGTGCCACCTCCGGATGGAGCGGAGGCTACACCTTC. This encodes CATSGWSGGYTF.